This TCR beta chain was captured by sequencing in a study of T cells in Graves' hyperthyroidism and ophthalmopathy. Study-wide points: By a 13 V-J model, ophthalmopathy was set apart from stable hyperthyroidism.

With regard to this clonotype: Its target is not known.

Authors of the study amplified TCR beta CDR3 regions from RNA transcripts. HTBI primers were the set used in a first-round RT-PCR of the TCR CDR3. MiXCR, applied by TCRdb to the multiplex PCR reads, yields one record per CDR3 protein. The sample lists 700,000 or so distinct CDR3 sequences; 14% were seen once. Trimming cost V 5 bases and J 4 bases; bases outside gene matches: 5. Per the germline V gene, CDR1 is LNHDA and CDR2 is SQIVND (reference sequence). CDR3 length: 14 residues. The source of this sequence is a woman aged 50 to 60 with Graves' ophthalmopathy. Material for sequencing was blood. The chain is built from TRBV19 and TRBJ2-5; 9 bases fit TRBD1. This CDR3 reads CASSPGTGRETQYF. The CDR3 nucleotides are TGTGCCAGTAGTCCAGGGACAGGGCGAGAGACCCAGTACTTC.